This T cell receptor beta chain was captured in a study of blood T cell repertoires in COVID-19. Study-level information: The cDNA or gDNA used as material had been derived from T cells, B-cell-depleted T cells, or PBMCs.

In the original analysis: Reference gene primer amplification gave nucleated cell count estimates. Only in-frame clones appear in the TCRdb table, and some are missing; sequencing was by immunoSEQ multiplex PCR. V, J and clone size are those of that table, while D and trimming were read from the DNA. This sample has under 200,000 clones, with around nine tenths found just once. The source of this sequence is a man between 60 and 75 years old with active or convalescent COVID-19. Material: peripheral blood.

CDR3 coding DNA: TGTGCCAGCAGCTTGGGAGGGGGACGAGGGAGCAATCAGCCCCAGCATTTT. Translated, it gives CASSLGGGRGSNQPQHF. The rearrangement links TRBV5-4 to TRBJ1-5; TRBD1 might be the D (6 bases). CDR1 and CDR2 (germline): SGHNT, YYREEE (reference sequence). This CDR3 has 17 amino acids. Trimming took 0 bases from V and 1 from J, leaving 14 bases between them.